This is a list of T cell receptor beta chains from one sample in a study of T cells of healthy individuals. TCRdb re-analysed the 5' RACE reads in MiXCR, keeping a single row per CDR3 protein. Of roughly 76,000 distinct CDR3 sequences in the sample, 4% to 5.5% were seen once. The receptor set was obtained from a female donor in good health. CDR3s include the opening cysteine and the closing phenylalanine or tryptophan. The order of the fields is V gene, J gene, CDR3 protein.

TRBV28	TRBJ2-2	CASSLLADYKLFF
TRBV29-1	TRBJ1-2	CSVLRDISRYGYTF
TRBV20-1	TRBJ2-3	CSAMRGIDTQYF
TRBV7-8	TRBJ1-5	CASSIDRNQPQHF
TRBV28	TRBJ1-6	CASSRRGGRYNSPLHF
TRBV7-9	TRBJ1-4	CASSLGWGAEEKLFF
TRBV9	TRBJ2-1	CASSARGTSGYNEQFF
TRBV4-1	TRBJ2-3	CASSQDAAGGTDTQYF
TRBV12-3/TRBV12-4	TRBJ1-1	CASSPPTGRGTEAFF
TRBV4-3	TRBJ2-5	CASSQGRSETQYF
TRBV28	TRBJ2-6	CASSIFSGANVLTF
TRBV7-2	TRBJ2-5	CASSLDRAQETQYF
TRBV6-6	TRBJ1-1	CASSFGGGRRSSEAFF
TRBV20-1	TRBJ1-2	CSASREANYGYTF
TRBV4-1	TRBJ1-3	CASSRTGELTISGNTIYF
TRBV19	TRBJ2-5	CASSTRDRSQETQYF
TRBV6-2/TRBV6-3	TRBJ2-1	CASSPYRGAYNEQFF
TRBV5-8	TRBJ1-5	CASSGGTANQPQHF
TRBV6-6	TRBJ2-7	CASSYSTYAGEQYF
TRBV19	TRBJ1-2	CASSIRENYGYTF
TRBV3-1	TRBJ2-3	CASSLPGQGATDTQYF
TRBV4-3	TRBJ2-3	CASSQEGTSGPGDTQYF
TRBV29-1	TRBJ2-1	CSVFGQSSYNEQFF
TRBV5-6	TRBJ1-3	CASSLATSGNTIYF
TRBV20-1	TRBJ2-1	CSATGPTVLYNEQFF
TRBV28	TRBJ1-5	CASSLSRRVWQPQHF